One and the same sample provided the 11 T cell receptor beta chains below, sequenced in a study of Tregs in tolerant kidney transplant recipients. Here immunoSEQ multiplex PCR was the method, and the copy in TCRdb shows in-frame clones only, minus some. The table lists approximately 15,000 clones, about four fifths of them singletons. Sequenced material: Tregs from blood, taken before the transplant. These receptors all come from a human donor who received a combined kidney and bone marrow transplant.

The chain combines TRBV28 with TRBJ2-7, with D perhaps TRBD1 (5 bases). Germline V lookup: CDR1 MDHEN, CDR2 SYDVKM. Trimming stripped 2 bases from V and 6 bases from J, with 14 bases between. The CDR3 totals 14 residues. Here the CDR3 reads CASSLPPGSREQYF. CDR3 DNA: TGTGCCAGCAGTTTACCGCCAGGGTCCCGCGAGCAGTACTTC.

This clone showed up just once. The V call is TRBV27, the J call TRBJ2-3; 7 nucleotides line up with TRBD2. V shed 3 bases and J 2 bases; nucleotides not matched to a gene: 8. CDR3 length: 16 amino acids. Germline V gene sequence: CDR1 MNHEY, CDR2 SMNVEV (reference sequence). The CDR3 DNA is TGTGCCAGCAGTTTCCTTGCCCTAGCGGTCACAGATACGCAGTATTTT. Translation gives CASSFLALAVTDTQYF.

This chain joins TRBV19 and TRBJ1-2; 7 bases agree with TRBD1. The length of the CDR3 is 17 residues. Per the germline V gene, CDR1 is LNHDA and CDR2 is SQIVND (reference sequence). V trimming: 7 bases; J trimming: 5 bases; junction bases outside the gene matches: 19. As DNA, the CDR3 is TGTGCCAGTACCCCATCCCGACAGGGCCTCCTCATATATGGCTACACCTTC. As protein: CASTPSRQGLLIYGYTF. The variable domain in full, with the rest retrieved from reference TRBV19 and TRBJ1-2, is DGGITQSPKYLFRKEGQNVTLSCEQNLNHDAMYWYRQDPGQGLRLIYYSQIVNDFQKGDIAEGYSVSREKKESFPLTVTSAQKNPTAFYLCASTPSRQGLLIYGYTFGSGTRLTVV.

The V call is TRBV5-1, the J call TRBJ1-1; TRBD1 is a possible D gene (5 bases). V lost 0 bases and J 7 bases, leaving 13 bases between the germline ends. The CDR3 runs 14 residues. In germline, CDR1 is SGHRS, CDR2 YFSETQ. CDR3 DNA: TGCGCCAGCAGCTTGGGCCCCGTGGGGGGTGAAGCTTTCTTT. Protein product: CASSLGPVGGEAFF.

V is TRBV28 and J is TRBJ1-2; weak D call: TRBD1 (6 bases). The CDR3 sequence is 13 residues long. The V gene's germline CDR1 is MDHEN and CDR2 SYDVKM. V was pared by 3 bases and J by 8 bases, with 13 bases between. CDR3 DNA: TGTGCCAGCAGTTTGGTAGGGCAGGGGGGCTACACCTTC. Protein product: CASSLVGQGGYTF.

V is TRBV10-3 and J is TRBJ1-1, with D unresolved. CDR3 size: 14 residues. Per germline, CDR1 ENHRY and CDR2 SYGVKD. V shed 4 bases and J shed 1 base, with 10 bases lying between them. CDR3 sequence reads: CAISVGPGNTEAFF. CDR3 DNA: TGTGCCATCAGTGTTGGCCCAGGGAACACTGAAGCTTTCTTT.

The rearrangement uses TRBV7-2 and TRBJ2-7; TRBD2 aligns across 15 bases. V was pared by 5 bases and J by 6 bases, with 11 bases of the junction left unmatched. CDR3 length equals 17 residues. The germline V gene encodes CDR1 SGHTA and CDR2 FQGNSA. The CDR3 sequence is CASSAGLAGGPLSEQYF. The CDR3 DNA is TGTGCCAGCAGCGCTGGACTAGCGGGAGGGCCTCTCTCCGAGCAGTACTTC.

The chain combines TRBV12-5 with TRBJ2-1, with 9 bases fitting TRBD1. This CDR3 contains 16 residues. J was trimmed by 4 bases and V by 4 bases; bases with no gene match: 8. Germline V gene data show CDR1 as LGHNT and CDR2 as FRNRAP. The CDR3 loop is CASGWPGTGRYNEQFF. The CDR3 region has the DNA TGTGCTAGTGGTTGGCCCGGGACAGGGAGGTACAATGAGCAGTTCTTC.

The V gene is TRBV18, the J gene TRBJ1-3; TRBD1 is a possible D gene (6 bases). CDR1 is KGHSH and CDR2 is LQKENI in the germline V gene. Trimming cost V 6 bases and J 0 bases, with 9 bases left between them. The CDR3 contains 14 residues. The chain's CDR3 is CASSTDSSGNTIYF. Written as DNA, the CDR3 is TGTGCCAGCTCTACGGACAGCTCTGGAAACACCATATATTTT.

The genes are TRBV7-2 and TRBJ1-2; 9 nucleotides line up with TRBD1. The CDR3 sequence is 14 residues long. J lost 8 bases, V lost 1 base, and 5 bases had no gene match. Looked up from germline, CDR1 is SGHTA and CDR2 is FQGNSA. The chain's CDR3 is CASSLVRTGEGYTF. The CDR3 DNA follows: TGTGCCAGCAGCTTAGTCCGGACAGGGGAGGGCTACACCTTC.

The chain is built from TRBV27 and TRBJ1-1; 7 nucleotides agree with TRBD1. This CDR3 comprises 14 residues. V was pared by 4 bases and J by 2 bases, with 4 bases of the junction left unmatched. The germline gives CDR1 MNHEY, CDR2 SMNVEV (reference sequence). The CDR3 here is CASSWRGRNTEAFF. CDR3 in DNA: TGTGCCAGCAGTTGGAGGGGGCGAAACACTGAAGCTTTCTTT.